This is a list of T cell receptor beta chains from one sample in a study of T cell changes during pregnancy in multiple sclerosis. Assay used: immunoSEQ multiplex PCR; TCRdb lists only in-frame clones, some missing. The profile shows about 79,000 clones, 80% to 95% of them singletons. Sequenced here: CD4+ T cells from peripheral blood mononuclear cells, sampled in the second trimester of pregnancy. These receptors were taken from a female donor with multiple sclerosis, enrolled in a pregnancy study. Each CDR3 is given with its conserved first and last residue. Fields, in order: J gene, D gene, V gene, clone size, CDR3 protein, CDR3 DNA. The D gene is left open where the match is weak. Clone size is not always given. Where it is, it says once, few, many or a class for expanded clones.

>TRBJ1-5|TRBD1|TRBV15|.
CATSGRDRDQPQHF
TGTGCCACCAGCGGCCGGGACAGGGATCAGCCCCAGCATTTT
>TRBJ2-2|.|TRBV11-3|.
CASSLDIGELFF
TGTGCCAGCAGCTTAGATATCGGGGAGCTGTTTTTT
>TRBJ2-1|TRBD2|TRBV7-3|few
CASSLSSREDPQFF
TGTGCCAGCAGCTTATCGTCCCGGGAGGATCCACAGTTCTTC
>TRBJ2-7|TRBD2|TRBV11-2|.
CASSLGRGGSSYEQYF
TGTGCCAGCAGCTTAGGTCGCGGGGGTTCCTCCTACGAGCAGTACTTC
>TRBJ1-3|.|TRBV5-5|.
CASSTRGSGNTIYF
TGTGCCAGCAGCACACGAGGCTCTGGAAACACCATATATTTT
>TRBJ2-2|.|TRBV5-1|.
CASSQEGSANTGELFF
TGCGCCAGCAGTCAGGAGGGGAGCGCGAACACCGGGGAGCTGTTTTTT
>TRBJ2-4|TRBD1|TRBV18|.
CASSPSTGEGNIQYF
TGTGCCAGCTCACCCTCGACAGGGGAAGGGAACATTCAGTACTTC
>TRBJ1-5|.|TRBV9|.
CASSRQPDFNQPQHF
TGTGCCAGCAGTAGACAGCCTGATTTTAATCAGCCCCAGCATTTT
>TRBJ1-2|TRBD1|TRBV30|few
CAWRETGSGYGYTF
TGTGCCTGGAGGGAGACAGGGTCCGGCTATGGCTACACCTTC
>TRBJ2-1|TRBD2|TRBV7-3|.
CASSAYSGGAYEQFF
TGTGCCAGCAGCGCTTATAGCGGGGGGGCCTATGAGCAGTTCTTC
>TRBJ1-3|.|TRBV28|.
CASTTRTVSGNTIYF
TGTGCCAGCACTACCCGGACAGTTTCTGGAAACACCATATATTTT
>TRBJ2-5|TRBD1|TRBV18|.
CASSPTGNGVQETQYF
TGTGCCAGCTCACCGACAGGGAACGGGGTCCAAGAGACCCAGTACTTC
>TRBJ2-1|TRBD1|TRBV9|.
CASSVVQGAGDEQFF
TGTGCCAGCAGCGTAGTACAGGGGGCGGGCGATGAGCAGTTCTTC
>TRBJ1-2|TRBD1|TRBV5-1|.
CASSPGQLTGYGYTF
TGCGCCAGCAGCCCGGGACAGCTGACGGGCTATGGCTACACCTTC
>TRBJ1-5|TRBD1|TRBV19|.
CASRTGTGRGQPQHF
TGTGCCAGTAGAACCGGGACAGGAAGAGGTCAGCCCCAGCATTTT
>TRBJ2-1|.|TRBV5-1|.
CASSRRISGSSYNEQFF
TGCGCCAGCAGCCGCCGGATAAGCGGTAGCTCCTACAATGAGCAGTTCTTC
>TRBJ1-6|TRBD1|TRBV27|.
CASSPGDRLNSPLHF
TGTGCCAGCAGCCCCGGGGACAGGCTCAATTCACCCCTCCACTTT
>TRBJ2-3|TRBD1|TRBV7-2|once
CASSGKTGDTQYF
TGTGCCAGCAGCGGTAAGACAGGGGATACGCAGTATTTT
>TRBJ2-1|TRBD2|TRBV2|.
CASSEALTSGGAWYNEQFF
TGTGCCAGCAGTGAAGCGCTTACTAGCGGGGGGGCTTGGTACAATGAGCAGTTCTTC
>TRBJ2-5|TRBD2|TRBV9|.
CASSVASGQFQETQYF
TGTGCCAGCAGCGTAGCTAGCGGCCAGTTCCAAGAGACCCAGTACTTC
>TRBJ1-5|TRBD1|TRBV2|.
CASRDRVTGQPQHF
TGTGCCAGCAGGGACAGGGTAACAGGTCAGCCCCAGCATTTT
>TRBJ2-3|.|TRBV15|.
CATGLSDTQYF
TGTGCCACCGGGCTGTCAGATACGCAGTATTTT
>TRBJ1-2|TRBD1|TRBV18|.
CASSPTGLEYYGYTF
TGTGCCAGCTCACCGACAGGGCTTGAGTACTATGGCTACACCTTC
>TRBJ1-1|.|TRBV6-1|.
CASSAISGKIVTEAFF
TGTGCCAGCAGTGCCATATCAGGAAAGATCGTTACTGAAGCTTTCTTT
>TRBJ2-7|TRBD2|TRBV6-1|.
CASSASGTSAYEQYF
TGTGCCAGCAGTGCCTCCGGGACTAGCGCCTACGAGCAGTACTTC
>TRBJ2-7|.|TRBV28|.
CASSFRGDVNEQYF
TGTGCCAGCAGTTTTCGGGGTGACGTCAACGAGCAGTACTTC
>TRBJ2-5|.|TRBV4-3|.
CASSQGQQETQYF
TGCGCCAGCAGCCAAGGACAACAAGAGACCCAGTACTTC
>TRBJ2-7|.|TRBV5-1|few
CASSFAGEPYEQYF
TGCGCCAGCAGCTTCGCAGGGGAACCCTACGAGCAGTACTTC
>TRBJ1-4|.|TRBV4-1|once
CASSQDRGGGEGEKLFF
TGCGCCAGCAGCCAAGATAGGGGTGGAGGGGAGGGGGAAAAACTGTTTTTT
>TRBJ2-2|TRBD1|TRBV29-1|few
CSAGQGTNTGELFF
TGCAGCGCCGGACAGGGGACGAACACCGGGGAGCTGTTTTTT
>TRBJ1-1|.|TRBV19|.
CASKGQPNTEAFF
TGTGCCAGTAAAGGACAGCCGAACACTGAAGCTTTCTTT
>TRBJ1-6|TRBD1|TRBV5-4|.
CASTNTGVGYNSPLHF
TGTGCCAGCACCAATACAGGGGTCGGCTATAATTCACCCCTCCACTTT
>TRBJ2-7|.|TRBV5-6|.
CASSLIAVSYEQYF
TGTGCCAGCAGCTTGATTGCGGTCTCCTACGAGCAGTACTTC
>TRBJ1-4|.|TRBV21-1|.
CASHSDTGDATNEKLFF
TGTGCCAGTCATTCGGATACAGGGGACGCAACTAATGAAAAACTGTTTTTT
>TRBJ2-3|TRBD2|TRBV30|.
CAQGTSGRGGYGTQYF
TGTGCCCAGGGGACTAGCGGGAGGGGGGGTTACGGTACGCAGTATTTT
>TRBJ2-5|TRBD2|TRBV5-1|.
CASSPGTSRETQYF
TGCGCCAGCAGCCCAGGGACTAGTCGGGAGACCCAGTACTTC
>TRBJ1-3|.|TRBV7-2|.
CASSPRGSGNTIYF
TGTGCCAGCAGCCCGAGGGGGTCTGGAAACACCATATATTTT
>TRBJ1-1|.|TRBV5-6|.
CASSLDPLNTEAFF
TGTGCCAGCAGCTTGGATCCCTTGAACACTGAAGCTTTCTTT
>TRBJ1-6|.|TRBV21-1|.
CASSNLGGSPPLHF
TGTGCCAGCAGCAACCTAGGCGGCAGCCCACCCCTCCACTTT
>TRBJ2-7|TRBD2|TRBV5-4|.
CASSFPSGGGEQYF
TGTGCCAGCAGCTTTCCTAGCGGGGGAGGAGAGCAGTACTTC
>TRBJ2-3|TRBD2|TRBV7-2|.
CASDGGGPDTQYF
TGTGCCAGTGACGGGGGGGGCCCAGATACGCAGTATTTT
>TRBJ1-5|.|TRBV7-2|.
CASSSIGQPQHF
TGTGCCAGCAGTAGCATAGGTCAGCCCCAGCATTTT
>TRBJ2-7|TRBD2|TRBV6-5|.
CASSYDLAGRQYF
TGTGCCAGCAGTTACGATCTAGCGGGACGACAGTACTTC
>TRBJ2-5|.|TRBV19|.
CASSMKGGDQETQYF
TGTGCCAGTAGTATGAAAGGCGGGGACCAAGAGACCCAGTACTTC
>TRBJ2-1|TRBD2|TRBV5-4|.
CASSPPGTSISSSYNEQFF
TGTGCCAGCAGCCCCCCGGGGACTAGCATTTCGAGCTCCTACAATGAGCAGTTCTTC
>TRBJ2-7|.|TRBV4-1|.
CASSQDWGGQYEQYF
TGCGCCAGCAGCCAAGATTGGGGGGGACAATATGAGCAGTACTTC
>TRBJ1-2|.|TRBV5-1|.
CASSWVPGGADYGYTF
TGCGCCAGCAGCTGGGTACCGGGGGGCGCTGACTATGGCTACACCTTC
>TRBJ2-1|.|TRBV5-1|.
CASSLGTVTYNEQFF
TGCGCCAGCAGCTTAGGGACTGTTACCTACAATGAGCAGTTCTTC
>TRBJ2-2|TRBD2|TRBV10-3|.
CAISGNSGAGELFF
TGTGCCATCAGTGGAAATAGCGGGGCCGGGGAGCTGTTTTTT